Shown below are 29 T cell receptor beta chains from a single sample sequenced in a study of blood T cell repertoires in COVID-19. The protocol was immunoSEQ multiplex PCR, while the TCRdb copy is restricted to in-frame clones and leaves out a portion. The sample has roughly 200,000 clones, roughly 80% seen once. Source material: peripheral blood. The receptors here all came from a man aged 55 to 69 with acute or convalescent COVID-19.

The chain couples TRBV4-2 to TRBJ2-2; no clear D. CDR1 and CDR2 from the germline V gene are LGHNA and YNFKEQ. V lost 0 bases to trimming and J lost 5 bases, with 13 bases between them. The CDR3 spans 16 residues. This CDR3 is CASSQEYPRPTGELFF. The CDR3 DNA reads TGTGCCAGCAGCCAAGAATACCCGCGCCCGACCGGGGAGCTGTTTTTT.

This clone was seen ten or more times. V is TRBV5-1 and J is TRBJ2-7; maybe TRBD1 (5 bases). The CDR3 consists of 14 residues. From germline, CDR1 is SGHRS and CDR2 YFSETQ. V was clipped by 0 bases and J by 3 bases, with 10 bases between them. The CDR3 DNA follows: TGCGCCAGCAGCTTGGCCGGACACCACTACGAGCAGTACTTC. It translates to CASSLAGHHYEQYF.

V usage is TRBV5-8 and J usage is TRBJ1-1; perhaps TRBD1 as D (5 bases). Trimming took off 7 bases at V and 7 bases at J, with 23 bases between the two ends. This CDR3 spans 15 amino acids. From germline, CDR1 is SGHTS and CDR2 YDEGEE. CDR3 sequence (DNA): TGTGCCAGCCTGGGAGGTTTTGGACACAAACTTGAAGCTTTCTTT. Translating it yields CASLGGFGHKLEAFF.

This clone was seen a few times. This chain links TRBV27 with TRBJ2-1; 10 bases are a match to TRBD2. The germline V gene has CDR1 MNHEY and CDR2 SMNVEV (reference sequence). The CDR3 contains 16 residues. J gave up 10 bases and V 1 base, and 10 bases lay outside the gene matches. The CDR3 DNA reads TGTGCCAGCAGTTTATGGGCGCAGCGGGGGGGCCGAGAGCAGTTCTTC. Translation: CASSLWAQRGGREQFF.

This chain uses TRBV14 with TRBJ2-5; 12 bases match TRBD1. The V gene end was trimmed by 2 bases and the J gene end by 6 bases; junction bases not matched to a gene: 7. This CDR3 comprises 16 residues. Per the germline V gene, CDR1 is SGHDN and CDR2 is FVKESK. CDR3 DNA sequence: TGTGCCAGCAGCCAAACTGGGACAGGGGGCTTGAAGACCCAGTACTTC. Its protein product is CASSQTGTGGLKTQYF.

V gene TRBV19 combines with J gene TRBJ2-3, with a possible D match to TRBD2 (6 bases). Germline lookup yields CDR1 LNHDA and CDR2 SQIVND (reference sequence). CDR3 size: 15 residues. The V gene lost 3 bases and the J gene lost 7 bases, with 17 bases spanning the gap. The CDR3 bases are TGTGCCAGTAGTATTTCGGGGCTAGCGCGAAATACGCAGTATTTT. Translating gives CASSISGLARNTQYF.

The J gene is TRBJ2-6, the V gene TRBV7-9, with a possible D match to TRBD1 (5 bases). The CDR3 covers 16 residues. V was shortened by 5 bases and J by 0 bases, with 11 bases between the two germline ends. Germline V gene sequence: CDR1 SEHNR, CDR2 FQNEAQ (reference sequence). CDR3 residues: CASSQWQGSGANVLTF. Written as DNA, the CDR3 is TGTGCCAGCAGCCAATGGCAGGGCTCTGGGGCCAACGTCCTGACTTTC.

The chain recombines TRBV28 with TRBJ2-1, with 11 bases identical to TRBD1. J lost 7 bases, V lost 5 bases, and 7 bases had no gene match. This CDR3 has 15 amino acids. Germline-derived CDR1 and CDR2 are MDHEN and SYDVKM. CDR3 protein: CASSPGQGAGNEQFF. The CDR3 DNA reads as TGTGCCAGCAGTCCCGGACAGGGGGCAGGAAATGAGCAGTTCTTC.

This rearrangement joins TRBV24-1 to TRBJ2-3; 8 nucleotides align to TRBD2. Germline V lookup: CDR1 KGHDR, CDR2 SFDVKD. The ends lost 4 bases at V and 1 base at J; junction bases unmatched: 6. This CDR3 is built from 16 residues. The CDR3 DNA reads as TGTGCCACCAGTGACCCGACTAGCGCAGGCACAGATACGCAGTATTTT. Translation: CATSDPTSAGTDTQYF.

The chain is built from TRBV15 and TRBJ1-5; D ambiguous. Germline CDR1 LNHNV, CDR2 YYDKDF (reference sequence). The CDR3 extends over 14 amino acids. V was shortened by 6 bases and J by 9 bases, with 18 bases between the two germline ends. DNA of the CDR3: TGTGCCACCAGTTCGGGGAGTGATGTTCGGCCCCAGCATTTT. This sequence encodes CATSSGSDVRPQHF.

J is TRBJ2-2 and V is TRBV5-1; TRBD2 agrees at 14 bases. Germline CDR1 is SGHRS and CDR2 is YFSETQ. V trimming: 1 base; J trimming: 1 base; junction bases outside the gene matches: 6. This CDR3 spans 19 amino acids. This chain's CDR3 is CASSLPGLAGEGNTGELFF. CDR3 DNA: TGCGCCAGCAGCTTGCCGGGACTAGCGGGAGAAGGGAACACCGGGGAGCTGTTTTTT.

The chain couples TRBV6-5 to TRBJ1-1; a weak D match, TRBD1 (6 bases). CDR3 length equals 12 residues. V lost 9 bases to trimming and J lost 1 base, with 9 bases between them. Germline V gives CDR1 MNHEY, CDR2 SVGAGI. The CDR3 DNA reads TGTGCCAGTTTGACAGGGAACACTGAAGCTTTCTTT. It yields the protein CASLTGNTEAFF.

This clone has a handful of counts. This sequence joins TRBV4-3 and TRBJ2-1, with D possibly matching TRBD2 (5 bases). This CDR3 is 15 amino acids long. Trimming took off 3 bases at V and 0 bases at J, with 9 bases between the two ends. From germline, CDR1 is LGHNA and CDR2 YSLEER. Here the CDR3 DNA reads TGCGCCAGCAGCCAGAGCGGAAGCTCCTACAATGAGCAGTTCTTC. Protein sequence: CASSQSGSSYNEQFF.

A few counts support this clone. This chain uses TRBV12-5 with TRBJ2-6; D is uncertain. Germline V gives CDR1 LGHNT, CDR2 FRNRAP. This CDR3 region has 13 residues. V was cut by 6 bases and J by 0 bases, with 3 bases left in between. This CDR3 reads CASGLSGANVLTF. As DNA, the CDR3 is TGTGCTAGTGGCCTCTCTGGGGCCAACGTCCTGACTTTC.

This clone was counted only a few times. The chain links TRBV3-1 (or the pseudogene TRBV3-2) to TRBJ2-5; unclear D gene. V shed 0 bases and J shed 0 bases, with 5 bases lying between them. CDR3 length: 14 amino acids. Germline CDR1 reads LGHDT; CDR2 reads YNNKEL (reference sequence). CDR3 in amino acids: CASSQEAYQETQYF. The CDR3 DNA follows: TGTGCCAGCAGCCAAGAAGCTTACCAAGAGACCCAGTACTTC.

The chain couples TRBV14 to TRBJ1-4; no firm D call. V shed 4 bases and J shed 2 bases, with 14 bases lying between them. The CDR3 is made up of 16 amino acids. The V gene's germline CDR1 is SGHDN and CDR2 FVKESK. CDR3 residues: CASSPAGLATNEKLFF. Here the CDR3 DNA reads TGTGCCAGCAGCCCCGCGGGTCTAGCGACTAATGAAAAACTGTTTTTT.

Only a few counts were recorded for this clone. The sample holds other DNA sequences that translate to the same CDR3. V usage is TRBV6-2 or TRBV6-3 and J usage is TRBJ2-1, with D tentatively TRBD2 (6 bases). Germline CDR1 and CDR2: MNHEY and SVGEGT. V lost 4 bases and J 1 base, leaving 8 bases between the germline ends. This CDR3 region has 14 residues. The CDR3 protein is CASSWDSSYNEQFF. The CDR3 DNA is TGTGCCAGCAGTTGGGACTCTTCCTACAATGAGCAGTTCTTC.

This clone showed up just once. V is TRBV6-5 and J is TRBJ1-3; D unclear. The CDR3 totals 12 residues. Trimming pared 4 bases from V and 9 bases from J, leaving 10 bases between. Germline values: CDR1 MNHEY, CDR2 SVGAGI. The chain's CDR3 is CASSSPRGTIYF. CDR3 nucleotide sequence: TGTGCCAGCAGTTCACCCCGCGGCACCATATATTTT.

The chain recombines TRBV6-1 with TRBJ2-7, with D perhaps TRBD2 (6 bases). CDR3 size: 20 residues. The V gene lost 4 bases and the J gene lost 0 bases, with 28 bases spanning the gap. Germline V gene lookup returns CDR1 MNHNS and CDR2 SASEGT. The CDR3 DNA reads TGTGCCAGCAGTGTATTGCGGGGATCGGGGGAACCCTTGAGCTCCTACGAGCAGTACTTC. Encoded protein: CASSVLRGSGEPLSSYEQYF.

This clone showed up just once. This chain links TRBV6-6 with TRBJ1-1, with a weak D call TRBD1 (6 bases). Trimming cost V 6 bases and J 11 bases, with 10 bases left between them. The germline V gene has CDR1 MNHNY and CDR2 SVGAGI (reference sequence). The CDR3 is 10 amino acids. The CDR3 loop is CASRGTTAFF. The CDR3 bases are TGTGCCAGCAGGGGGACAACCGCTTTCTTT.

The chain links TRBV7-9 to TRBJ2-1; 12 nucleotides agree with TRBD2. Germline loops: CDR1 SEHNR, CDR2 FQNEAQ (reference sequence). V gave up 5 bases and J gave up 0 bases; unmatched junction bases: 2. This CDR3 spans 16 amino acids. The DNA for the CDR3 is TGTGCCAGCAGCGGGACTAGCGGGCCCTCCTACAATGAGCAGTTCTTC. Protein product: CASSGTSGPSYNEQFF.

The J gene is TRBJ1-6, the V gene TRBV25-1, with TRBD1 matching over 7 bases. Germline trimming cut 4 bases from V and 13 bases from J; bases unmatched to any gene: 10. Per the germline V gene, CDR1 is MGHDK and CDR2 is SYGVNS. The CDR3 is made up of 14 amino acids. The CDR3 spells CASSAETGFDPLHF. In nucleotides, the CDR3 is TGTGCCAGCAGTGCTGAGACAGGGTTTGACCCCCTCCACTTT.

This clone occurred once. The chain combines TRBV11-2 with TRBJ1-5; D perhaps matches TRBD1 (5 bases). Germline CDR1 reads SGHAT; CDR2 reads FQNNGV. Trimming cost V 1 base and J 4 bases, with 11 bases left between them. The CDR3 sequence is 15 residues long. The CDR3 coding sequence is TGTGCCAGCAGCTTAGGTTGGGGGGTAAATCAGCCCCAGCATTTT. This translates into CASSLGWGVNQPQHF.

The chain couples TRBV5-1 to TRBJ2-1, with 7 nucleotides matching TRBD2. Per germline, CDR1 SGHRS and CDR2 YFSETQ. The J segment lost 0 bases and the V segment lost 0 bases, leaving 3 bases of the junction unmatched. The CDR3 loop spans 16 amino acids. The CDR3 coding sequence is TGCGCCAGCAGCTTGGCCCCGGGAGGCTCCTACAATGAGCAGTTCTTC. As protein: CASSLAPGGSYNEQFF.

In its sample, this clone was seen once. The chain links TRBV23-1 to TRBJ1-3; 7 bases match TRBD1. TRBV23-1 counts as an open reading frame of uncertain function. This CDR3 has 16 residues. Germline trimming cut 3 bases from V and 0 bases from J; bases unmatched to any gene: 5. CDR3 nucleotides: TGCGCCAGCAGTCAGGGACAGCCGAGCTCTGGAAACACCATATATTTT. Translated: CASSQGQPSSGNTIYF.

The chain joins TRBV4-2 to TRBJ2-7; tentatively, D is TRBD2 (6 bases). The CDR3 is 14 residues long. The V gene lost 1 base and the J gene lost 5 bases, with 12 bases spanning the gap. CDR1 is LGHNA, CDR2 YNFKEQ, per germline. The CDR3 coding sequence is TGTGCCAGCAGCCAAGCCGGGAGTAAACACGAGCAGTACTTC. This sequence encodes CASSQAGSKHEQYF.

The J gene is TRBJ2-5, the V gene TRBV3-1 (or the pseudogene TRBV3-2), with D tentatively TRBD2 (6 bases). Trimming cost V 0 bases and J 9 bases, with 14 bases left between them. The CDR3 is 14 residues long. The germline gives CDR1 LGHDT, CDR2 YNNKEL (reference sequence). DNA for the CDR3: TGTGCCAGCAGCCAAGATTGGCGGGGTGAGGCCCAGTACTTC. Its protein product is CASSQDWRGEAQYF.

The J gene is TRBJ2-3, the V gene TRBV5-5; D unclear. Germline lookup yields CDR1 SGHKS and CDR2 YYEKEE (reference sequence). The CDR3 extends over 14 amino acids. The germline V and J ends were trimmed by 0 bases and 2 bases, with 7 bases remaining between them. CDR3: CASSLGPNTDTQYF. The CDR3 coding sequence is TGTGCCAGCAGCTTGGGGCCCAACACAGATACGCAGTATTTT.

This chain links TRBV7-3 with TRBJ1-5; D call uncertain. CDR3 size: 13 residues. Trimming pared 10 bases from V and 9 bases from J, leaving 19 bases between. From germline, CDR1 is SGHTA and CDR2 FQGTGA. CDR3 sequence: CANLTRLFGPQHF. The CDR3 DNA is TGTGCCAACTTAACGCGGCTCTTCGGGCCCCAGCATTTT.